Reported below is one TCR beta chain. This clone was seen a few times. Its cognate antigen has yet to be identified. There are no base qualities to consult, and no much larger clone falls within one base. Between the V and J ends, shortened by 0 bases and 6 bases respectively, the junction contains 12 bases. The CDR3 holds 14 amino acids from the cysteine to the phenylalanine. Kept here is only the CDR3 DNA, which spans 42 bases and is read in frame from base 1. Looking up the germline V gene (reference sequence) yields CDR1 GTSNPN and CDR2 SVGIG. This sample is part of a study of beta chain features in type 1 diabetes (dated by TCRdb to between 2017 and 2018). Context from the whole study: Patients and healthy donors did not differ in mean age, gender distribution, total cell number or subset yield. A total of over 95,000,000 sorted cells were examined across all samples, and RNA yield correlated strongly with the number of cells per subset. The study compared the TCRB repertoires of sorted circulating CD4+ T cell subsets in recently diagnosed type 1 diabetes patients with those in matched healthy donors. Whereas all 30 or so donors provided naive and central memory subsets, regulatory and stem cell-like memory subsets were isolated from just 8 patients and roughly 8 healthy donors.

A single peripheral blood draw of 95 to 150 mL on average was collected from each donor into heparinised tubes. Naive, central memory, regulatory and stem cell-like memory CD4+ T cells were sorted on a BD FACSAria II using a panel including CD45RO, CCR7, CD25, CD127, CD95 and CD27. All sorted populations exceeded 95% purity. PBMCs were isolated immediately by Lymphoprep density gradient centrifugation and stained directly without culture. So that batch effects would be minimized, each experiment stained and sorted samples in pairs, pairing one healthy donor with one patient. Results and caveats for the whole study, not just this receptor: Because cDNA was sequenced instead of genomic DNA, activated cells with high expression could be over-represented, although the groups did not differ in activation or CD3 levels. A moderate but significant shortening of TCRB CDR3 length was observed in type 1 diabetes patients in all four CD4+ subsets. Because the HLA sub-analyses included only small numbers of individuals, any influence of HLA type on TCRB rearrangement was left unresolved. At VDJ recombination sites, type 1 diabetes patients had fewer insertions and more deleted nucleotides, which implies abnormalities in thymic rearrangement. Naive, central memory and regulatory TCRB repertoires appeared more similar among patients than among healthy donors. PCR may preferentially amplify shorter templates, but because patient and control samples were amplified and corrected together, any resulting skew would affect both groups equally.

The entire isolated RNA was reverse transcribed using the High Capacity cDNA Reverse Transcription Kit, and thus expressed TCRB transcripts were sequenced. Deep immunoSEQ sequencing was performed on naive, central memory and regulatory T cell samples, with an average of roughly 3.6 million total reads per sample. After sorted cells were lysed in RLT buffer, RNA was extracted with DNase-treated RNeasy Micro or Mini kits, with the choice depending on cell number. To prevent cross-contamination, every cell subset was processed on its own, while patient and healthy donor samples were processed together. The immunoSEQ multiplex PCR was used to amplify TCRB sequences from cDNA, yielding 87-bp fragments that span the CDR3 region. The amplicons were sequenced using the Illumina HiSeq platform. Regarding the original processing steps: Synthetic template baselines were used to correct PCR bias computationally, reads within Hamming distance 2 were collapsed together, and singletons that could not be merged were discarded. Reads were aligned against IMGT so that V, D and J genes, CDR3 length and insertions or deletions at six rearrangement sites could be assigned. Clonotype counts were normalized to sorted cell number within each subset before computing true diversity and Gini coefficients with the tcR R package. The overlap coefficient, calculated on TCRB nucleotide sequences, was used to quantify repertoire sharing. Out-of-frame TCRB sequences from naive cells were analyzed as a proxy for the pre-selection repertoire. This is the immuneACCESS table as TCRdb keeps it, with only in-frame sequences that have V and J called. A part of the clones is gone; compared with another copy, unresolved V genes explain less than half, and the rest is unexplained. V and J calls and clone size follow that table, whereas D and trimming were derived from the DNA. Within this sample are some 700,000 clones, with 10% to 15% of them counted one time only. The ten most abundant clones make up less than 0.025% of the sample.

This TCR was recovered from a man aged 18 to 29 with type 1 diabetes. Sequencing was carried out using naive CD4+ T cells from blood. Explained via the paper, the cell subset or site label denotes: true naive CD4+ T cells. The rearrangement combines TRBV30 with TRBJ1-5; the D gene lacks a confident call. Read as DNA, the sequence is TGTGCCTGGAGTGTAGGAGCAGGCCCTCAGCCCCAGCATTTT. This gives the protein CAWSVGAGPQPQHF.